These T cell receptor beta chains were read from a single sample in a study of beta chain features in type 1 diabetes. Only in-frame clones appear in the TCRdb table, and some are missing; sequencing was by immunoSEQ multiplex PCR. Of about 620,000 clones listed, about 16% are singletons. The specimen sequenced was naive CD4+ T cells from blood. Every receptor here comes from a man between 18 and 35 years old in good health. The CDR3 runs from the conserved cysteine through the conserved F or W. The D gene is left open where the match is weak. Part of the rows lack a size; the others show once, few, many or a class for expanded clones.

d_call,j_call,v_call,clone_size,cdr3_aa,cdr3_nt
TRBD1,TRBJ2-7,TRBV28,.,CASTKDRLVYEQYF,TGTGCCAGCACCAAGGACAGGTTGGTGTACGAGCAGTACTTC
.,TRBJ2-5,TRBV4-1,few,CASSQKGQGPQETQYF,TGCGCCAGCAGCCAAAAAGGGCAGGGCCCCCAAGAGACCCAGTACTTC
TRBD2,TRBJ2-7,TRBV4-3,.,CASSQEEGGTPYEQYF,TGCGCCAGCAGCCAAGAGGAGGGAGGGACCCCCTACGAGCAGTACTTC
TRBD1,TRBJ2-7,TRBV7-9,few,CASSNGQGLSSYEQYF,TGTGCCAGCAGCAACGGACAGGGCCTTTCCTCCTACGAGCAGTACTTC
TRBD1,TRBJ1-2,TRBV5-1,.,CASSSPGTGSTYGYTF,TGCGCCAGCAGCTCGCCCGGGACAGGGAGTACTTATGGCTACACCTTC
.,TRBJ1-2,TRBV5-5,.,CASSNDLVIYGYTF,TGTGCCAGCAGCAACGACCTGGTGATCTATGGCTACACCTTC
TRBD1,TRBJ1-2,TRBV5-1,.,CASSHPGTGLYGYTF,TGCGCCAGCAGCCACCCTGGGACAGGCCTCTATGGCTACACCTTC
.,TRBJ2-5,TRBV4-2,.,CASSQGTVGRETQYF,TGTGCCAGCAGCCAAGGGACAGTGGGGAGGGAGACCCAGTACTTC
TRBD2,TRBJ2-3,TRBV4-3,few,CASSQWSSGRSSTDTQYF,TGCGCCAGCAGCCAATGGAGTAGCGGGAGGTCTAGCACAGATACGCAGTATTTT
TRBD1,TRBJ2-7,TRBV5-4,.,CASSLDRGTYEQYF,TGTGCCAGCAGCCTAGACAGGGGGACGTACGAGCAGTACTTC
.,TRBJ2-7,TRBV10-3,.,CAISESPDFPSNEQYF,TGTGCCATCAGTGAGTCCCCTGACTTCCCCTCTAACGAGCAGTACTTC
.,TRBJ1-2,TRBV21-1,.,CASSKDRGDYGYTF,TGTGCCAGCAGTAAAGATCGAGGGGACTATGGCTACACCTTC
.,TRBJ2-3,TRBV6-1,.,CASSRRSTDTQYF,TGTGCCAGCAGCAGGCGTAGCACAGATACGCAGTATTTT
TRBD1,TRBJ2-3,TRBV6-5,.,CASSPGQGRTDTQYF,TGTGCCAGCAGCCCCGGACAGGGACGCACAGATACGCAGTATTTT
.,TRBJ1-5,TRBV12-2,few,CASRLAVRGPRQPQHF,TGTGCAAGTCGCTTAGCGGTCAGGGGGCCGAGGCAGCCCCAGCATTTT
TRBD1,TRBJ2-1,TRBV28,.,CASTGQGANNEQFF,TGTGCCAGCACCGGACAGGGGGCGAACAATGAGCAGTTCTTC
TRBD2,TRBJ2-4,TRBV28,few,CASSTGGIAKNIQYF,TGTGCCAGCAGTACCGGGGGGATTGCCAAAAACATTCAGTACTTC
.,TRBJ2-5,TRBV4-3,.,CASSQDASGRARETQYF,TGCGCCAGCAGCCAAGATGCGTCCGGCAGGGCTAGAGAGACCCAGTACTTC
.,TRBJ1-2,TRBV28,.,CASSWPPYYGYTF,TGTGCCAGCAGTTGGCCCCCGTACTATGGCTACACCTTC
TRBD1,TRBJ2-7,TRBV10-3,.,CAISKGQGITYEQYF,TGTGCCATCAGTAAGGGACAGGGAATTACCTACGAGCAGTACTTC
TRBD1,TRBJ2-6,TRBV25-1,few,CASSSETGGAGANVLTF,TGTGCCAGCAGTTCCGAGACAGGGGGCGCTGGGGCCAACGTCCTGACTTTC
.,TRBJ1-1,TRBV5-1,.,CASSFRGNTEAFF,TGCGCCAGCAGCTTTAGGGGGAACACTGAAGCTTTCTTT
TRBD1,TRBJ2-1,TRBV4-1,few,CASSQPGQGHNEQFF,TGCGCCAGCAGCCAGCCGGGACAGGGGCATAATGAGCAGTTCTTC
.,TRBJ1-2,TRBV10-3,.,CAITELLSPNTNYGYTF,TGTGCCATCACCGAGTTGTTATCACCTAATACTAACTATGGCTACACCTTC
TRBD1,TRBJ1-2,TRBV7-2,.,CASSTGQYGYTF,TGTGCCAGCAGCACGGGACAGTATGGCTACACCTTC
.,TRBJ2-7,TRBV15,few,CATSRGGEGRGQYF,TGTGCCACCAGCAGGGGTGGCGAGGGACGGGGGCAGTACTTC
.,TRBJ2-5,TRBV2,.,CASGNVGQSLFRQYF,TGTGCCAGCGGGAACGTCGGACAGAGCCTTTTTCGGCAGTACTTC
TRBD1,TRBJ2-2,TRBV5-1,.,CASSSRQGANTGELFF,TGCGCCAGCAGCTCCCGACAGGGAGCGAACACCGGGGAGCTGTTTTTT
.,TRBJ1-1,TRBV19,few,CASRPRSSPNTEAFF,TGTGCCAGTAGGCCCAGGTCCAGTCCGAACACTGAAGCTTTCTTT
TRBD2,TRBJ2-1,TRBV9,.,CASSVALRTSGSLTYEQFF,TGTGCCAGCAGCGTAGCCCTCAGGACTAGCGGGAGTTTAACTTATGAGCAGTTCTTC
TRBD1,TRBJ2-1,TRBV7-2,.,CASSPRTGGHNEQFF,TGTGCCAGCAGCCCGCGGACAGGGGGCCACAATGAGCAGTTCTTC
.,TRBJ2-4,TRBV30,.,CAWSVAVAKNIQYF,TGTGCCTGGAGTGTAGCAGTAGCCAAAAACATTCAGTACTTC
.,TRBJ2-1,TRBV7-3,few,CASSLRRIAEHNEQFF,TGTGCCAGCAGCTTAAGGCGCATAGCGGAGCACAATGAGCAGTTCTTC
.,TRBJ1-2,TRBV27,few,CASSFVRNVNYGYTF,TGTGCCAGCAGTTTCGTTCGGAACGTAAACTATGGCTACACCTTC
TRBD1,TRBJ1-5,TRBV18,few,CASSPRGQLSNQPQHF,TGTGCCAGCTCACCCCGGGGACAGCTAAGCAATCAGCCCCAGCATTTT
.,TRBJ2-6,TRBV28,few,CAGLGSGANVLTF,TGTGCCGGCTTGGGCTCTGGGGCCAACGTCCTGACTTTC
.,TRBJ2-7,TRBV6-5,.,CASGNTGSGAYEQYF,TGTGCCAGCGGGAATACAGGGTCGGGAGCCTACGAGCAGTACTTC
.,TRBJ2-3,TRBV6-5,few,CASSSKGHRSTDTQYF,TGTGCCAGCAGTTCCAAGGGACATAGGAGCACAGATACGCAGTATTTT
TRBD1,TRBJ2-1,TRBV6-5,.,CASSYGTGGRDEQFF,TGTGCCAGCAGTTACGGGACAGGGGGTCGGGATGAGCAGTTCTTC
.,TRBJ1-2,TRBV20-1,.,CSASDYGYTF,TGCAGTGCTAGCGACTATGGCTACACCTTC
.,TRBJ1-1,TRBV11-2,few,CASSRDKNTEAFF,TGTGCCAGCAGCCGCGACAAGAACACTGAAGCTTTCTTT
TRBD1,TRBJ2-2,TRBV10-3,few,CAIKGTGNTGELFF,TGTGCCATCAAGGGGACAGGCAACACCGGGGAGCTGTTTTTT
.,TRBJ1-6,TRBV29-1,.,CSVQWAGYNSPLHF,TGCAGCGTACAGTGGGCCGGCTATAATTCACCCCTCCACTTT
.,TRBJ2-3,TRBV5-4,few,CAIAGQSYTDTQYF,TGTGCCATCGCGGGACAGAGCTACACAGATACGCAGTATTTT
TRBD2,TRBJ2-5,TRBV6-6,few,CASSYSWTSDKETQYF,TGTGCCAGCAGTTACAGTTGGACTAGCGACAAAGAGACCCAGTACTTC
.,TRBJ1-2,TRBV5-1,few,CASSFDRTSNYGYTF,TGCGCCAGCAGCTTCGACAGGACTTCTAACTATGGCTACACCTTC
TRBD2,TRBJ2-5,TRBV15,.,CATSRALAGQETQYF,TGTGCCACCAGCAGAGCTCTAGCGGGCCAAGAGACCCAGTACTTC
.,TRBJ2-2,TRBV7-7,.,CASSLTGQNTGELFF,TGTGCCAGCAGCTTAACCGGACAGAACACCGGGGAGCTGTTTTTT
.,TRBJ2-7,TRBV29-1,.,CSVQGGREQYF,TGCAGCGTTCAAGGGGGGCGCGAGCAGTACTTC
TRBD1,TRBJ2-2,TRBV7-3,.,CASSPRQGAAGELFF,TGTGCCAGCAGCCCTCGACAGGGGGCGGCCGGGGAGCTGTTTTTT